This T cell receptor beta chain is from a study of Tregs in tolerant kidney transplant recipients. General study results and limits: No direct test of biological reproducibility was done here. Tregs expanded with activated donor B cells seemed most donor-specific.

The repertoire was sequenced with immunoSEQ multiplex PCR; TCRdb's copy has only in-frame clones and lacks some. There are some 250,000 clones in the sample; around 81% occur only once, and about 0.64% lies in the top ten. Unstimulated Tregs (CD4+CD25+CD127-) and CD4+CD25- non-Tregs were sorted from PBMCs. The CDR3 has 15 residues. Trimming pared 5 bases from V and 5 bases from J, leaving 19 bases between. CDR1 and CDR2 (germline): MNHEY, SVGAGI. Remarks on this clone: Its antigen is unidentified.

The V and J genes are TRBV6-5 and TRBJ2-7, with a weak D call TRBD1 (6 bases). The receptor was isolated from a human donor in good health. The sequencing sample was made of CD4+ T cells from blood. The CDR3 nucleotides are TGTGCCAGCAGTCCCTTCAGGGGCCCCTTGAACGAGCAGTACTTC. Protein product: CASSPFRGPLNEQYF.